This TCR beta chain originates from a study of blood T cells in healthy people across ages. PCR was performed a second time for about 7 to 12 cycles using a sample-barcoded 5' primer and a J-beta primer mix. With 12 random nucleotides, a template-switch adaptor tagged each individual cDNA molecule. TCRdb itself ran the 5' RACE reads through MiXCR, one entry per CDR3 protein. The data show 650,000 to 800,000 distinct CDR3 sequences, about 42% seen once. CDR1 and CDR2 from the germline V gene are DFQATT and SNEGSKA (reference sequence). Trimming removed 3 bases from V and 0 bases from J, with 9 bases in between. This CDR3 is built from 14 residues.

This rearrangement joins TRBV20-1 to TRBJ2-4; no firm D call. Sequenced: blood. This sequence was found in a man aged 55-75 years in good health. CDR3 loop: CSASKGGAKNIQYF. CDR3 bases: TGCAGTGCTAGTAAGGGCGGAGCCAAAAACATTCAGTACTTC.